Listed below are T cell receptor beta chains from one sample, sequenced in a study of cytomegalovirus exposure and HLA in healthy donors. Libraries were prepared by immunoSEQ multiplex PCR; TCRdb keeps only in-frame clonotypes and omits some of them. The repertoire includes 250,000 to 300,000 clones, roughly 90% of them detected once, and roughly 0.4% sits in the top ten. Sequencing was done on a sample of PBMCs. Receptors originate from a woman between 18 and 29 years old in good health and CMV-seronegative. Both conserved end residues are part of each CDR3. Fields, in order: J gene, clone size, D gene, V gene, CDR3 DNA, CDR3 protein. The D gene is left open where the match is weak. The size of a clone is reported for some rows only, either as once, few or many, or as a class for expanded clones.

TRBJ1-1 . TRBD1 TRBV7-8 TGTGCCAGCAGCCCAGGACAGGTCTTTGAAGCTTTCTTT CASSPGQVFEAFF
TRBJ2-1 . . TRBV6-5 TGTGCCAGCAGTTACTCGCCGACAGGCACCTACAATGAGCAGTTCTTC CASSYSPTGTYNEQFF
TRBJ1-1 . . TRBV5-1 TGCGCCAGCAGCTTGTGGACAGAGAGCACTGAAGCTTTCTTT CASSLWTESTEAFF
TRBJ1-1 . TRBD1 TRBV30 TGTGCCTGGAGGGCCAGGGGGCGAAACACTGAAGCTTTCTTT CAWRARGRNTEAFF
TRBJ2-2 . . TRBV5-5 TGTGCCAGCAGCGGGGACAGCGGGACCGGGGAGCTGTTTTTT CASSGDSGTGELFF
TRBJ2-5 . . TRBV15 TGTGCCACCAGCAGAGGGGGGGACCCAGAGGTTGAGACCCAGTACTTC CATSRGGDPEVETQYF
TRBJ1-4 . TRBD1 TRBV7-7 TGTGCCAGCAGCTTATCAAGACCAGACAGGGAACACTTTGAAAAACTGTTTTTT CASSLSRPDREHFEKLFF
TRBJ1-1 . . TRBV6-5 TGTGCCAGCAGGCCGGTCCTCGCCGACACTGAAGCTTTCTTT CASRPVLADTEAFF
TRBJ2-7 few TRBD1 TRBV28 TGTGCCAGCGGACAGGGTGGGTACGTCGGGCAGTACTTC CASGQGGYVGQYF
TRBJ1-4 once . TRBV4-1 TGCGCCAGCAGCCAAGCTGGGGGGGAATATGAAAAACTGTTTTTT CASSQAGGEYEKLFF
TRBJ2-5 . . TRBV7-8 TGTGCCAGCAGCTTAGGATCAGGGCGAGAGACCCAGTACTTC CASSLGSGRETQYF
TRBJ1-4 . TRBD1 TRBV5-4 TGTGCCAGCAGCCCCGGGACAGGGAAACCGGCTAATGAAAAACTGTTTTTT CASSPGTGKPANEKLFF
TRBJ2-7 . . TRBV6-5 TGTGCCAGCAGTTCAGGACAGCGCTACGAGCAGTACTTC CASSSGQRYEQYF
TRBJ2-1 . . TRBV29-1 TGCAGCGTTGAGTTGCGGGGCAATGAGCAGTTCTTC CSVELRGNEQFF
TRBJ2-1 once TRBD2 TRBV2 TGTGCCAGCAGGGACCTAGCGGGGGAGACCTACAATGAGCAGTTCTTC CASRDLAGETYNEQFF
TRBJ2-7 few TRBD1 TRBV6-5 TGTGCCAGCAGTCCTGACAGGGCAAGCTCCTACGAGCAGTACTTC CASSPDRASSYEQYF
TRBJ2-7 . TRBD1 TRBV4-1 TGCGCCAGCAGCCAAGGGGGACAGGGAACCTACGAGCAGTACTTC CASSQGGQGTYEQYF
TRBJ2-2 . TRBD1 TRBV7-6 TGTGCCAGCAGCACGACAGGGGGAGTGACCGGGGAGCTGTTTTTT CASSTTGGVTGELFF
TRBJ1-1 . TRBD1 TRBV9 TGTGCCAGCAGCGGAGATTGGGACAGTGGGACTGAAGCTTTCTTT CASSGDWDSGTEAFF
TRBJ2-3 . . TRBV4-3 TGCGCCAGCAGCAAACGGCCAGGGGTTAGCACAGATACGCAGTATTTT CASSKRPGVSTDTQYF
TRBJ1-5 . . TRBV19 TGTGCCAGTAGTATATTGATGTTGGGGCTCCAGCCCCAGCATTTT CASSILMLGLQPQHF
TRBJ1-5 . TRBD1 TRBV5-6 TGTGCCAGCAGCTTTACAGGGGGCGGTCAGCCCCAGCATTTT CASSFTGGGQPQHF
TRBJ1-1 . TRBD1 TRBV5-6 TGTGCCAGCAGGCGCGACAGGGGGAACACTGAAGCTTTCTTT CASRRDRGNTEAFF
TRBJ2-1 . TRBD2 TRBV29-1 TGCAGCGTTGATACTAGCGGGGGGCCCTACAATGAGCAGTTCTTC CSVDTSGGPYNEQFF
TRBJ1-1 . TRBD1 TRBV2 TGTGCCAGCAGAGACAGGGGGTACACTGAAGCTTTCTTT CASRDRGYTEAFF
TRBJ2-1 . TRBD2 TRBV11-2 TGTGCCAGCAGCTTGGGGGGACTAGCCGACAATGAGCAGTTCTTC CASSLGGLADNEQFF
TRBJ2-1 . . TRBV28 TGTGCCAGCAGTTGGAGGGGGGGTTCCGGCTCCTACAATGAGCAGTTCTTC CASSWRGGSGSYNEQFF
TRBJ2-1 . . TRBV5-6 TGTGCCAGCAGCTTGACAACCTACAATGAGCAGTTCTTC CASSLTTYNEQFF
TRBJ2-1 . . TRBV4-3 TGCGCCAGCAGCCACGATGAAACAGGGTCCTACAATGAGCAGTTCTTC CASSHDETGSYNEQFF
TRBJ1-5 . TRBD1 TRBV2 TGTGCCAGCAGCTTAGGACAGGGTAACAATCAGCCCCAGCATTTT CASSLGQGNNQPQHF
TRBJ1-5 . TRBD1 TRBV6-5 TGTGCCAGCAGCTGGACAGGGAATCAGCCCCAGCATTTT CASSWTGNQPQHF
TRBJ2-5 . . TRBV5-6 TGTGCCAGCACCTGGGGCAGCCAAGAGACCCAGTACTTC CASTWGSQETQYF
TRBJ1-4 . TRBD1 TRBV5-1 TGCGCCAGCAGCGAAAGGACAGGGAATGGTGAAAAACTGTTTTTT CASSERTGNGEKLFF
TRBJ2-5 . . TRBV18 TGTGCCAGCTCACCCGAGCGCAGGGGGACCCAGTACTTC CASSPERRGTQYF
TRBJ1-6 . . TRBV28 TGTGCCAGCAGCCCAGGGTTCTCACCCCTCCACTTT CASSPGFSPLHF